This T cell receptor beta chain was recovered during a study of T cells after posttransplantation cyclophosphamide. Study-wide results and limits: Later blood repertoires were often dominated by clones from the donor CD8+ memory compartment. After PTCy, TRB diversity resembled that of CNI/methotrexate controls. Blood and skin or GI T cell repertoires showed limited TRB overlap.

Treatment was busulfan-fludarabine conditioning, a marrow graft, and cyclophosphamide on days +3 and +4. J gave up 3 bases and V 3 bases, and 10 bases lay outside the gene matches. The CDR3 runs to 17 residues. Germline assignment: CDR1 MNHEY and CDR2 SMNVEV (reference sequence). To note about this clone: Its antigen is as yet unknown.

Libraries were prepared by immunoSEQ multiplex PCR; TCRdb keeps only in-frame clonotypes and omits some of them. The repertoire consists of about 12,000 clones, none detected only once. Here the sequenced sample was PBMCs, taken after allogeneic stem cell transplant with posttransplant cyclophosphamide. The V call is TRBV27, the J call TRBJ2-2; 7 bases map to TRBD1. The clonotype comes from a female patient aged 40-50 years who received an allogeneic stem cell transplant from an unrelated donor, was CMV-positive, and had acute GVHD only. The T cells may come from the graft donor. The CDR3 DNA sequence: TGTGCCAGCAGTTTTCAACAGACAGGGTCGTACACCGGGGAGCTGTTTTTT. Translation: CASSFQQTGSYTGELFF.